Listed below are T cell receptor beta chains from one sample, sequenced in a study of T cell responses to AZD1222 COVID-19 vaccine. Assay used: immunoSEQ multiplex PCR; TCRdb lists only in-frame clones, some missing. The table has around 150,000 clones, approximately 90% seen once; the top ten hold about 1.9%. This specimen consisted of peripheral blood, obtained on day 0 of AZD1222 vaccination. These receptor sequences come from an adult in good health. CDR3s include the opening cysteine and the closing phenylalanine or tryptophan. Fields, in order: J gene, V gene, clone size, D gene, CDR3 DNA, CDR3 protein. A D gene is named only where the DNA matches it firmly. Some rows mark clone size as missing; the rest say once, few, many or name a class of expanded clone.

>TRBJ1-2|TRBV27|-|TRBD1
TGTGCCAGCCGCCGACAGGGAACTAACTATGGCTACACCTTC
CASRRQGTNYGYTF
>TRBJ1-6|TRBV9|-|TRBD1
TGTGCCAGCAGCGTCAGTGACAGGGGTAATTCACCCCTCCACTTT
CASSVSDRGNSPLHF
>TRBJ2-3|TRBV6-1|few|TRBD2
TGTGCCAGCAGTGAATATTCATTGACTAGCGGGCGTATTAGCACAGATACGCAGTATTTT
CASSEYSLTSGRISTDTQYF
>TRBJ2-2|TRBV15|many|TRBD2
TGTGCCACCAACGCCTTGACTAGCGCCGGGGAGCTGTTTTTT
CATNALTSAGELFF
>TRBJ1-1|TRBV5-1|-|-
TGCGCCAGCAGCTTGGATAGTTACGGGGAAAGCACTGAAGCTTTCTTT
CASSLDSYGESTEAFF
>TRBJ1-6|TRBV6-5|-|TRBD1
TGTGCCAGCAGTCCGCGACAGGGGCATAATTCACCCCTCCACTTT
CASSPRQGHNSPLHF
>TRBJ2-7|TRBV13|-|-
TGTGCCAGCAGCTTAGCTTCTAGCTACTCCTACGAGCAGTACTTC
CASSLASSYSYEQYF
>TRBJ1-2|TRBV29-1|-|TRBD1
TGCAGCGCCGGGACAGGAGACAACTATGGCTACACCTTC
CSAGTGDNYGYTF
>TRBJ1-2|TRBV7-9|-|TRBD1
TGTGCCAGCAGCGGACAGGGGGCTCCTAACTATGGCTACACCTTC
CASSGQGAPNYGYTF
>TRBJ2-1|TRBV30|-|TRBD2
TGTGCCTGGAGTGTACGCGGGAGGGCCCAGGGTAACAATGAGCAGTTCTTC
CAWSVRGRAQGNNEQFF
>TRBJ2-3|TRBV29-1|-|-
TGCAGCGTTCGCGCAGATACGCAGTATTTT
CSVRADTQYF
>TRBJ1-5|TRBV13|-|-
TGTGCCAGCAGCCTTAACGGTCCGCGGAGCAATCAGCCCCAGCATTTT
CASSLNGPRSNQPQHF
>TRBJ1-5|TRBV4-2|-|-
TGTGCCAGCAGCCAAGTACTAGACCCGAATCAGCCCCAGCATTTT
CASSQVLDPNQPQHF
>TRBJ1-4|TRBV4-1|-|-
TGCGCCAGCAGCCAAGCCGACGGGGGCAAGGGCGGCGTAGAAAAACTGTTTTTT
CASSQADGGKGGVEKLFF
>TRBJ2-2|TRBV6-2/TRBV6-3|-|-
TGTGCCAGCAGTTACCCTCACACCGGGGAGCTGTTTTTT
CASSYPHTGELFF
>TRBJ1-2|TRBV5-1|-|TRBD1
TGCGCCAGCAGCACAGGGGGCTGGGACGGCTACACCTTC
CASSTGGWDGYTF
>TRBJ2-1|TRBV6-2/TRBV6-3|few|TRBD2
TGTGCCAGCAGTTACCGCGGGAGCTCCTACAATGAGCAGTTCTTC
CASSYRGSSYNEQFF
>TRBJ2-7|TRBV3-1/TRBV3-2|-|-
TGTGCCAGCAGCCAACTACAGGGTCGATACGAGCAGTACTTC
CASSQLQGRYEQYF
>TRBJ1-2|TRBV27|-|-
TGTGCCAGCAGTTTATGGGGTTCGCCAGGTCGGGAGTATGGCTACACCTTC
CASSLWGSPGREYGYTF
>TRBJ1-5|TRBV19|-|TRBD1
TGTGCCAGTAGTCTTGACAGGGACAATCAGCCCCAGCATTTT
CASSLDRDNQPQHF
>TRBJ1-2|TRBV6-5|-|-
TGTGCCAGCAGTCCCTCAGCAGGAACCTATGGCTACACCTTC
CASSPSAGTYGYTF
>TRBJ1-5|TRBV6-5|once|-
TGTGCCAGCAGAGAGGGCGGGGGGGGCAATCAGCCCCAGCATTTT
CASREGGGGNQPQHF